This T cell receptor beta chain comes out of a study of T cells after yellow fever vaccination. Background on the study: Preparation used SMART-Seq v4 Ultra Low Input for the low-cell-number fractions. Broader study findings: The booster saw the reappearance of most primary-vaccination clones (around 96% CD4, about 88% CD8).

TCRdb reprocessed the 5' RACE reads with MiXCR, giving one entry per CDR3 protein. The sample records a few hundred thousand distinct CDR3 sequences, roughly 3.5% being singletons. This clonotype was counted between two and nine times. Its antigen is still unknown. Germline assignment: CDR1 LGHNA and CDR2 YSLEER. This CDR3 is built from 14 residues. Trimming cost V 4 bases and J 3 bases, with 12 bases left between them. The gene calls are TRBV4-3 and TRBJ1-1; D may be TRBD1 (5 bases). This specimen was PBMCs, taken on the day of the yellow fever booster vaccination. This TCR came from a young man who received the YFV17D yellow fever vaccine. The CDR3, as DNA: TGCGCCAGCAGCCTCGAGACCAGGGACACTGAAGCTTTCTTT. This encodes CASSLETRDTEAFF.